Presented here are 30 T cell receptor beta chains from one specimen sequenced in a study of human T cells and chemical hapten exposure. MiXCR, applied by TCRdb to the RACE reads, yields one record per CDR3 protein. Counted here are around 150,000 distinct CDR3 sequences, about 15% occurring once; the ten biggest clones make up about 1.7%. Time point meaning: patch test 1, 2 weeks after DPC sensitization. Treatment: therapeutic diphenylcyclopropenone sensitization with weekly scalp DPC. Material: whole blood, obtained in connection with sensitization to the hapten diphenylcyclopropenone (DPC). These receptors originate from a woman younger than 45 with alopecia areata. Some clones in this sample may be carry-over from other donors' samples.

The chain combines TRBV28 with TRBJ2-7, with 9 bases fitting TRBD1. J was trimmed by 4 bases and V by 6 bases; bases with no gene match: 7. The CDR3 is 14 residues long. Germline V gene lookup returns CDR1 MDHEN and CDR2 SYDVKM. Here the CDR3 DNA reads TGTGCCAGCAGGCCCGGACAGGGGTGGTACGAGCAGTACTTC. It encodes CASRPGQGWYEQYF.

The table lists this clonotype with many counts. The rearrangement joins TRBV29-1 to TRBJ2-1; D remains unclear. V lost 3 bases and J 6 bases, leaving 15 bases between the germline ends. CDR3 length: 14 amino acids. Germline CDR1 is SQVTM and CDR2 is ANQGSEA. CDR3: CSVDPLGDTNEQFF. The CDR3 region has the DNA TGCAGCGTTGACCCTCTCGGAGATACCAATGAGCAGTTCTTC.

The V call is TRBV18, the J call TRBJ1-3, with D perhaps matching TRBD1 (6 bases). CDR3 length: 16 amino acids. Trimming stripped 3 bases from V and 0 bases from J, with 12 bases between. Germline CDR1 and CDR2: KGHSH and LQKENI. For the CDR3, the DNA is TGTGCCAGCTCACCTCCGGGACAAAGCTCTGGAAACACCATATATTTT. This codes for CASSPPGQSSGNTIYF. Looking up the rest from reference TRBV18 and TRBJ1-3 gives the full variable domain: NAGVMQNPRHLVRRRGQEARLRCSPMKGHSHVYWYRQLPEEGLKFMVYLQKENIIDESGMPKERFSAEFPKEGPSILRIQQVVRGDSAAYFCASSPPGQSSGNTIYFGEGSWLTVV.

This clonotype was detected only once. The chain is built from TRBV20-1 and TRBJ1-2; D is undetermined. The CDR3 loop spans 13 amino acids. Germline loops: CDR1 DFQATT, CDR2 SNEGSKA (reference sequence). The V gene lost 3 bases and the J gene lost 3 bases, with 11 bases spanning the gap. CDR3 sequence reads: CSASPPTDYGYTF. The CDR3 coding sequence is TGCAGTGCTAGCCCACCCACGGACTATGGCTACACCTTC.

This clonotype was seen more than once but under ten times. This chain connects TRBV2 to TRBJ1-2; tentative D call: TRBD1 (5 bases). The CDR3 sequence is 16 residues long. Germline V gene data show CDR1 as SNHLY and CDR2 as FYNNEI. Trimming took 1 base from V and 5 from J, leaving 17 bases between them. DNA of the CDR3: TGTGCCAGCAGTGAAGACGGGGGTCGAAAAATATATGGCTACACCTTC. Residues: CASSEDGGRKIYGYTF.

This clonotype was observed a handful of times. The rearrangement links TRBV11-2 to TRBJ1-1; D ambiguous. The CDR3 contains 14 residues. CDR1 is SGHAT and CDR2 is FQNNGV in the germline V gene. The V gene lost 2 bases and the J gene lost 4 bases, with 11 bases spanning the gap. The chain's CDR3 is CASSLFDLSTEAFF. The CDR3 DNA sequence: TGTGCCAGCAGCTTATTCGATCTCTCCACTGAAGCTTTCTTT.

This clonotype was observed a few times. The chain employs TRBV25-1 and TRBJ2-7; no definite D call. Trimming pared 8 bases from V and 3 bases from J, leaving 8 bases between. Germline-derived CDR1 and CDR2 are MGHDK and SYGVNS. CDR3 length: 11 amino acids. DNA of the CDR3: TGTGCCAGCGGAGCAGGCTACGAGCAGTACTTC. Translating gives CASGAGYEQYF.

The chain carries TRBV29-1 and TRBJ2-3; TRBD1 is a possible D gene (6 bases). Germline V CDR1 and CDR2: SQVTM, ANQGSEA. The CDR3 length is 13 residues. V was cut by 4 bases and J by 2 bases, with 10 bases left in between. The CDR3 reads CSVVGHFTDTQYF. For the CDR3, the DNA is TGCAGCGTTGTGGGACACTTCACAGATACGCAGTATTTT.

In its sample, this clonotype was seen a few times. This rearrangement joins TRBV30 to TRBJ1-5, with D perhaps TRBD1 (5 bases). Germline-derived CDR1 and CDR2 are GTSNPN and SVGIG (reference sequence). The CDR3 loop spans 14 amino acids. Trimming removed 4 bases at V and 2 bases at J, with 12 bases between. CDR3 protein: CAWTLGQGNQPQHF. In DNA, the CDR3 is TGTGCCTGGACCCTCGGACAAGGCAATCAGCCCCAGCATTTT.

This clonotype showed up just a few times. V gene TRBV20-1 combines with J gene TRBJ1-2; D remains ambiguous. This CDR3 has 12 residues. V was pared by 3 bases and J by 2 bases, with 7 bases between. Germline CDR1 DFQATT, CDR2 SNEGSKA (reference sequence). The CDR3 nucleotides are TGCAGTGCTAGTCCGGAGAACTATGGCTACACCTTC. This sequence encodes CSASPENYGYTF.

This clonotype was picked up one time. The J gene is TRBJ2-2, the V gene TRBV10-3; 8 nucleotides match TRBD2. Germline CDR1 reads ENHRY; CDR2 reads SYGVKD. V lost 0 bases, J lost 7 bases, and 7 bases stayed unmatched. The CDR3 length is 16 residues. The CDR3 here is CAISESLTSAVGELFF. The CDR3 nucleotides are TGTGCCATCAGTGAGTCGTTGACTAGCGCCGTCGGGGAGCTGTTTTTT.

The CDR3 reads CASSTGQPGNTIYF. CDR3 coding DNA: TGTGCCAGCAGCACGGGACAGCCTGGAAACACCATATATTTT. The rearrangement uses TRBV9 and TRBJ1-3; TRBD1 aligns across 7 bases. V shed 4 bases and J 2 bases; nucleotides not matched to a gene: 3. Germline V gives CDR1 SGDLS, CDR2 YYNGEE. CDR3 length equals 14 residues.

The table lists this clonotype with many counts. This chain uses TRBV5-1 with TRBJ2-7; D not resolved. The CDR3 loop spans 15 amino acids. CDR1 is SGHRS and CDR2 is YFSETQ in the germline V gene. Deletions cut 1 base from V and 4 bases from J, with 15 bases between. The CDR3, as DNA: TGCGCCAGCAGCTTGAGCTCGTCTCTTACTTACGAGCAGTACTTC. It translates to CASSLSSSLTYEQYF.

This clonotype was observed a few times. This chain joins TRBV19 and TRBJ2-2; unclear D gene. V lost 3 bases, J lost 3 bases, and 11 bases lay in between. Germline CDR1 and CDR2: LNHDA and SQIVND (reference sequence). CDR3 length equals 15 residues. Here the CDR3 DNA reads TGTGCCAGTAGTATTGGCGTCATAGACACCGGGGAGCTGTTTTTT. Residues: CASSIGVIDTGELFF.

This clonotype has a handful of counts. The rearrangement links TRBV30 to TRBJ1-4, with no clear D. Per germline, CDR1 GTSNPN and CDR2 SVGIG (reference sequence). The CDR3 loop spans 13 amino acids. Deletions cut 3 bases from V and 3 bases from J, with 8 bases between. CDR3 sequence reads: CAWSGGSNEKLFF. The CDR3 DNA follows: TGTGCCTGGAGCGGCGGATCTAATGAAAAACTGTTTTTT.

This clonotype was picked up a small number of times. This sequence joins TRBV5-1 and TRBJ2-5; D gene unclear. Per germline, CDR1 SGHRS and CDR2 YFSETQ. The CDR3 is 14 residues long. Trimming took off 2 bases at V and 0 bases at J, with 8 bases between the two ends. CDR3 coding DNA: TGCGCCAGCAGCTTCGGCCTGGACCAAGAGACCCAGTACTTC. Protein product: CASSFGLDQETQYF.

This clonotype turned up a few times. V gene TRBV7-9 combines with J gene TRBJ2-1, with 16 bases lining up with TRBD2. Germline V gives CDR1 SEHNR, CDR2 FQNEAQ (reference sequence). This CDR3 region has 18 residues. The V gene end was trimmed by 0 bases and the J gene end by 4 bases; junction bases not matched to a gene: 3. The CDR3 loop reads CASSLAGTSGRVYNEQFF. CDR3 nucleotide sequence: TGTGCCAGCAGCTTAGCCGGGACTAGCGGGAGGGTGTACAATGAGCAGTTCTTC.

This clonotype was observed a few times. The J gene is TRBJ2-5, the V gene TRBV15; D assignment may be TRBD1 or TRBD2 (5 bases each). Trimming stripped 0 bases from V and 1 base from J, with 9 bases between. This CDR3 contains 15 residues. The germline gives CDR1 LNHNV, CDR2 YYDKDF (reference sequence). CDR3 bases: TGTGCCACCAGCAGAGATCGGGGCACCCAAGAGACCCAGTACTTC. Translating gives CATSRDRGTQETQYF.

A note on this clonotype: A much larger clone is a single base away; this may be a read error. This chain connects TRBV28 to TRBJ2-3; D is unclear. The germline CDR1 and CDR2 sequences are MDHEN and SYDVKM. The CDR3 spans 10 residues. CDR3 DNA sequence: TGTGTCAGCAGTTCTGTTACGCAGTATTTT. This translates into CVSSSVTQYF.

This CDR3 reads CSAGTDLNYGYTF. The CDR3 DNA is TGCAGTGCGGGGACAGACCTTAACTATGGCTACACCTTC. The V call is TRBV20-1, the J call TRBJ1-2; 7 bases fit TRBD1. The CDR3 sequence is 13 residues long. Germline-derived CDR1 and CDR2 are DFQATT and SNEGSKA (reference sequence). Trimming at V came to 6 bases and at J to 1 base, leaving 5 bases not matched to a gene.

This clonotype appeared many times. The chain combines TRBV6-5 with TRBJ1-2; 8 bases are a match to TRBD1. V was pared by 5 bases and J by 2 bases, with 4 bases of the junction left unmatched. CDR3 length: 14 amino acids. Germline V gives CDR1 MNHEY, CDR2 SVGAGI. This CDR3 reads CASSRTGNNYGYTF. The CDR3 DNA reads as TGTGCCAGCAGTCGGACAGGGAACAACTATGGCTACACCTTC.

This clonotype was observed at least ten times. The chain has TRBV6-2 or TRBV6-3 and TRBJ1-5; 9 nucleotides match TRBD1. Losses at the gene ends were 6 bases for V and 6 bases for J; bases not matched to a gene: 9. The germline gives CDR1 MNHEY, CDR2 SVGEGT. The CDR3 consists of 15 residues. Here the CDR3 DNA reads TGTGCCAGCAGGCCACGGACAGGGGAAGGTCAGCCCCAGCATTTT. Its protein is CASRPRTGEGQPQHF.

This rearrangement joins TRBV11-2 to TRBJ2-2; the match to TRBD1 covers 7 bases. The trim removed 4 bases at V and 5 bases at J, leaving 4 bases unmatched. The CDR3 extends over 14 amino acids. Germline V gives CDR1 SGHAT, CDR2 FQNNGV. The CDR3 coding sequence is TGTGCCAGCAGCTATGACAGGGTGACCGGGGAGCTGTTTTTT. Protein: CASSYDRVTGELFF. Full variable domain (outside the CDR3, taken from reference TRBV11-2 and TRBJ2-2): EAGVAQSPRYKIIEKRQSVAFWCNPISGHATLYWYQQILGQGPKLLIQFQNNGVVDDSQLPKDRFSAERLKGVDSTLKIQPAKLEDSAVYLCASSYDRVTGELFFGEGSRLTVL.

This clonotype came up many times. V is TRBV12-3 or TRBV12-4 and J is TRBJ1-2; D may be TRBD1 (5 bases). V lost 4 bases and J lost 0, with 12 bases in between. The CDR3 runs to 15 residues. CDR3 sequence reads: CASSSRRDPNYGYTF. The CDR3 bases are TGTGCCAGCAGTTCCCGCAGGGACCCTAACTATGGCTACACCTTC.

The rearrangement links TRBV12-3 or TRBV12-4 to TRBJ1-2; D might be TRBD1 (6 bases). Trimming left V 6 bases short and J 4 bases short, with 18 bases between. The CDR3 loop spans 15 amino acids. CDR3 DNA sequence: TGTGCCAGCAGCCCGGCAGGGGCCGCCCTCTATGGCTACACCTTC. Its translation is CASSPAGAALYGYTF.

As for this clonotype: A much larger clone differs by one base, so this may be a read error. This chain joins TRBV2 and TRBJ2-1; D not certain. Trimming removed 0 bases from V and 15 bases from J, with 15 bases in between. Per the germline V gene, CDR1 is SNHLY and CDR2 is FYNNEI. This CDR3 comprises 13 residues. This CDR3 is CASSEASPAGRFF. The CDR3 bases are TGTGCCAGCAGTGAAGCTTCCCCGGCCGGACGGTTCTTC.

This clonotype was observed a single time. The genes are TRBV28 and TRBJ2-1; D possibly matches TRBD1 or TRBD2 (6 bases each). Germline CDR1 MDHEN, CDR2 SYDVKM. This CDR3 contains 16 residues. V shed 1 base and J shed 7 bases, with 17 bases lying between them. CDR3 region: CASSLYGGASLNEQFF. CDR3 nucleotides: TGTGCCAGCAGTTTATACGGGGGCGCCAGTCTTAATGAGCAGTTCTTC.

The V and J genes are TRBV27 and TRBJ1-5; the D is unclear. Germline loops: CDR1 MNHEY, CDR2 SMNVEV (reference sequence). Trimming stripped 3 bases from V and 6 bases from J, with 9 bases between. This CDR3 has 13 residues. The CDR3 DNA reads TGTGCCAGCAGTTTTAAGGGATTTCAGCCCCAGCATTTT. The encoded protein is CASSFKGFQPQHF.

This rearrangement joins TRBV29-1 to TRBJ2-3; D gene ambiguous. The CDR3 contains 13 residues. Trimming stripped 1 base from V and 3 bases from J, with 8 bases between. The germline gives CDR1 SQVTM, CDR2 ANQGSEA. The CDR3, as DNA: TGCAGCGTTGAAGGGGCAAGTACAGATACGCAGTATTTT. This sequence encodes CSVEGASTDTQYF.

V and J are TRBV3-1 and TRBJ1-2; D remains unclear. CDR1 LGHDT and CDR2 YNNKEL come from the germline V gene (reference sequence). The V end lost 3 bases, the J end lost 4 bases, and 12 bases lay between the germline ends. This CDR3 is built from 14 residues. This CDR3 reads CASSQGMGAYGYTF. The CDR3 region has the DNA TGTGCCAGCAGCCAGGGGATGGGAGCCTATGGCTACACCTTC.